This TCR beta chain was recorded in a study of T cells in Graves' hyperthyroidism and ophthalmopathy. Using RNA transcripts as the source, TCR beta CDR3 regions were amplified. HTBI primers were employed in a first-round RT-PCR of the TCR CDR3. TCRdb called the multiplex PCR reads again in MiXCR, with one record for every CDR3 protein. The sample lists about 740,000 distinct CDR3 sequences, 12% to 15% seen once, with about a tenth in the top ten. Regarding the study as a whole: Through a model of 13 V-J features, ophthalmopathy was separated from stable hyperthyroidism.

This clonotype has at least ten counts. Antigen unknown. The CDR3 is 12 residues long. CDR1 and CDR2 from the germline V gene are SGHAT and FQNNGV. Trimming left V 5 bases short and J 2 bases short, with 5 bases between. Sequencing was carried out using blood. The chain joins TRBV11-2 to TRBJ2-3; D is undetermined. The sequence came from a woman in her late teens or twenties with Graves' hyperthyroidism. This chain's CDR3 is CASSINTDTQYF. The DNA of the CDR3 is TGTGCCAGCAGCATTAACACAGATACGCAGTATTTT.